Listed here is a single TCR beta chain. CDR3 size: 13 residues. Losses at the gene ends were 5 bases for V and 2 bases for J; bases not matched to a gene: 2. Germline CDR1 is SEHNR and CDR2 is FQNEAQ (reference sequence). Method: immunoSEQ multiplex PCR; TCRdb's copy keeps in-frame clones and lacks some. The data show fewer than 200,000 clones, roughly four fifths seen once. The entry originates in a study of blood T cell repertoires in COVID-19. The sequencing input was PBMCs or T cells enriched from blood (not recorded which). The TCR sequence derives from a man between 45 and 60 years old who had recovered from COVID-19. This rearrangement joins TRBV7-9 to TRBJ1-2; TRBD1 agrees at 7 bases. The CDR3 here is CASSTGQNYGYTF. CDR3 nucleotides: TGTGCCAGCAGCACGGGACAGAACTATGGCTACACCTTC.